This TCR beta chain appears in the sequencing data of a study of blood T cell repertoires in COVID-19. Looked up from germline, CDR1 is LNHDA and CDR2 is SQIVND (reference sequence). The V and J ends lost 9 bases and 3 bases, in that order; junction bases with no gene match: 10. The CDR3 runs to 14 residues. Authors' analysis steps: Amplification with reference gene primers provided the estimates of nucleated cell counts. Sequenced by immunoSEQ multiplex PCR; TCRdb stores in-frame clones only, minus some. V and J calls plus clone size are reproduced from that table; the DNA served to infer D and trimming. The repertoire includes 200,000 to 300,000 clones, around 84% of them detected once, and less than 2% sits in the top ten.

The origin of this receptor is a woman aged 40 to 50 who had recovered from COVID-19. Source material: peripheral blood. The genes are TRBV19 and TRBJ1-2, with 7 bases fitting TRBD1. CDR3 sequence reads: CASNRRGSDYGYTF. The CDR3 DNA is TGTGCCAGCAATCGCAGGGGGTCGGACTATGGCTACACCTTC.